Below, 26 T cell receptor beta chains from the same sample are listed, as sequenced in a study of naive and memory T cell subsets (TCRdb year 2017). Library prep was done by UMI-ligation and nested PCR. The reads were generated on an Illumina MiSeq. An equimolar mix of two oligonucleotides covering both TRBC1 and TRBC2 was used as the beta constant-region primer. The ligated cDNA went through four rounds of PCR with nested alpha and beta constant-region primers together with the SP2 primer. TCRdb reanalyzed the raw reads on its own, using fastp at Q25 for trimming and MiXCR for clone calling, and kept in-frame beta chains. Each CDR3 protein gets just one entry, which takes the most common genes and DNA from the rows behind it. The sample table lists approximately 80,000 distinct CDR3 sequences, 9% to 9.5% of them with a count of one. The ten largest make up 1.2% of the sample. The specimen sequenced was naive CD8+ T cells from blood. In the paper's terms, the cell subset or site label means: naive T cells, CD45RA high CD27+. The source is a human donor in good health.

This clonotype was observed at least ten times. V and J are TRBV5-1 and TRBJ2-7; 13 nucleotides align to TRBD2. The CDR3 is 15 amino acids. With V trimmed by 4 bases and J by 1 base, 2 bases remained unmatched. CDR1 is SGHRS and CDR2 is YFSETQ in the germline V gene. CDR3 nucleotide sequence: TGCGCCAGCAGCCAGGGACTAGCGGGGTCCTACGAGCAGTACTTC. Amino acid sequence: CASSQGLAGSYEQYF.

This clonotype was seen more than once but under ten times. CDR3 amino acids: CASSLWKASGSKGGTQYF. The CDR3, as DNA: TGTGCCAGCAGTTTATGGAAGGCTAGCGGGAGTAAGGGGGGGACCCAGTACTTC. The chain recombines TRBV28 with TRBJ2-5; 10 bases are a match to TRBD2. With 0 bases clipped from V and 7 bases from J, the junction kept 14 bases outside the gene matches. Germline-derived CDR1 and CDR2 are MDHEN and SYDVKM. The CDR3 sequence is 18 residues long.

The chain links TRBV27 to TRBJ2-3; 9 nucleotides line up with TRBD2. V lost 8 bases and J lost 4; bases outside the gene matches: 10. The CDR3 runs to 15 residues. Per germline, CDR1 MNHEY and CDR2 SMNVEV (reference sequence). For the CDR3, the DNA is TGTGCCAGCCGTTCGGTAGCGGGAGCGGCAGATACGCAGTATTTT. Translation gives CASRSVAGAADTQYF.

This clonotype was recorded many times. V usage is TRBV4-1 and J usage is TRBJ1-2; unclear D gene. The CDR3 extends over 14 amino acids. Germline CDR1 and CDR2: MGHRA and YSYEKL. Trimming pared 4 bases from V and 4 bases from J, leaving 13 bases between. CDR3 residues: CASSLTADFYGYTF. CDR3 nucleotide sequence: TGCGCCAGCAGCCTCACGGCGGACTTCTATGGCTACACCTTC.

For the CDR3, the DNA is TGTGCCAGTAGACTCGATGCCCTTGAGGCCTACAATGAGCAGTTCTTC. It codes for CASRLDALEAYNEQFF. The genes are TRBV19 and TRBJ2-1, with D unclear. Germline loops: CDR1 LNHDA, CDR2 SQIVND (reference sequence). The CDR3 totals 16 residues. Trimming removed 6 bases at V and 2 bases at J, with 17 bases between.

The table lists this clonotype with many counts. The gene calls are TRBV10-3 and TRBJ2-5; 13 bases agree with TRBD2. Trimming removed 6 bases from V and 3 bases from J; junction bases left unmatched: 4. This CDR3 spans 15 amino acids. Looked up from germline, CDR1 is ENHRY and CDR2 is SYGVKD. The CDR3 DNA reads as TGTGCCATCAGGAAGGGACTAGCGGGAAAAGAGACCCAGTACTTC. Amino acids: CAIRKGLAGKETQYF.

This clonotype was counted at least ten times. This chain connects TRBV28 to TRBJ1-4; TRBD1 might be the D (5 bases). The germline V gene has CDR1 MDHEN and CDR2 SYDVKM. This CDR3 spans 15 amino acids. Trimming pared 3 bases from V and 8 bases from J, leaving 16 bases between. CDR3 bases: TGTGCCAGCAGTTTTATCGGCAGGGTGGACGAAAAACTGTTTTTT. It yields the protein CASSFIGRVDEKLFF.

This clonotype was detected ten times or more. The rearrangement joins TRBV4-3 to TRBJ2-2; TRBD1 matches at 8 bases. CDR1 and CDR2 (germline): LGHNA, YSLEER. The CDR3 contains 15 residues. The ends lost 1 base at V and 3 bases at J; junction bases unmatched: 1. The CDR3 coding sequence is TGCGCCAGCAGCCAAGGGACAGGGCACACCGGGGAGCTGTTTTTT. Amino acids: CASSQGTGHTGELFF.

This clonotype was recorded many times. This chain joins TRBV5-6 and TRBJ2-1; D uncertain. The V end lost 5 bases, the J end lost 0 bases, and 12 bases lay between the germline ends. The CDR3 contains 15 residues. CDR1 and CDR2 from the germline V gene are SGHDT and YYEEEE. The CDR3 coding sequence is TGTGCCAGCAGTCTTGGGTACAGCTCCTACAATGAGCAGTTCTTC. It specifies CASSLGYSSYNEQFF.

In this sample, this clonotype turned up a few times. The CDR3 nucleotides read TGCGCCAGCAGCCGTACAGACACCCCGGGGACTGAAGCTTTCTTT. Residues: CASSRTDTPGTEAFF. The V gene is TRBV4-1, the J gene TRBJ1-1; D is ambiguous. The CDR3 consists of 15 residues. V was cut by 4 bases and J by 5 bases, with 17 bases left in between. Germline V CDR1 and CDR2: MGHRA, YSYEKL.

This clonotype was seen repeatedly, ten times or more. CDR3 region: CASSLDYQPQHF. CDR3 nucleotides: TGTGCCAGCAGCTTAGACTACCAGCCCCAGCATTTT. The V call is TRBV7-9, the J call TRBJ1-5; D remains unclear. Germline V gives CDR1 SEHNR, CDR2 FQNEAQ (reference sequence). The CDR3 loop spans 12 amino acids. V lost 1 base to trimming and J lost 7 bases, with 5 bases between them.

This clonotype appeared a few times. The chain joins TRBV29-1 to TRBJ2-1; 10 bases agree with TRBD2. CDR3 length: 16 amino acids. Germline V gives CDR1 SQVTM, CDR2 ANQGSEA. The V segment lost 3 bases and the J segment 4 bases; nucleotides outside the gene matches: 9. CDR3 loop: CSVEGLLAGEYNEQFF. CDR3 in DNA: TGCAGCGTTGAGGGCCTCCTAGCGGGAGAGTACAATGAGCAGTTCTTC.

The chain couples TRBV18 to TRBJ2-7, with TRBD1 as a possible D gene (5 bases). There are 15 residues in the CDR3. Trimming took 1 base from V and 6 from J, leaving 16 bases between them. Germline-derived CDR1 and CDR2 are KGHSH and LQKENI. In nucleotides, the CDR3 is TGTGCCAGCTCACCACTCGACAGAATGGGCTCCGAGCAGTACTTC. Protein: CASSPLDRMGSEQYF.

This clonotype occurred a few times. The rearrangement uses TRBV5-5 and TRBJ1-3; no clear D gene. The germline CDR1 and CDR2 sequences are SGHKS and YYEKEE (reference sequence). The CDR3 sequence is 19 residues long. V was pared by 4 bases and J by 4 bases, with 27 bases between. This CDR3 is CASSLSPLPIDARGNTIYF. Here the CDR3 DNA reads TGTGCCAGCAGCCTTTCCCCTCTCCCCATTGATGCTCGGGGAAACACCATATATTTT.

The genes are TRBV5-4 and TRBJ1-2, with D uncertain. Trimming took off 2 bases at V and 8 bases at J, with 7 bases between the two ends. CDR1 is SGHNT and CDR2 is YYREEE in the germline V gene (reference sequence). The CDR3 loop spans 11 amino acids. The CDR3 region has the DNA TGTGCCAGCAGCTTCTTACAAGGCTACACCTTC. It codes for CASSFLQGYTF.

In its sample, this clonotype was seen many times. This chain links TRBV6-6 with TRBJ2-5, with unresolved D. Trimming shortened V by 6 bases and J by 1 base, and 9 bases separated the two germline ends. The length of the CDR3 is 13 residues. Looked up from germline, CDR1 is MNHNY and CDR2 is SVGAGI (reference sequence). CDR3 loop: CASRAGSQETQYF. The CDR3 DNA is TGTGCCAGCAGGGCCGGGTCCCAAGAGACCCAGTACTTC.

The CDR3 sequence: CSARKWRPNEGDTQYF. The CDR3 region has the DNA TGCAGCGCTAGGAAATGGCGGCCCAACGAGGGAGATACGCAGTATTTT. V is TRBV29-1 and J is TRBJ2-3, with D possibly matching TRBD2 (5 bases). Germline lookup yields CDR1 SQVTM and CDR2 ANQGSEA. Deletions cut 7 bases from V and 5 bases from J, with 25 bases between. This CDR3 contains 16 residues.

In its sample, this clonotype was seen many times. J is TRBJ1-3 and V is TRBV27, with D unresolved. The CDR3 is made up of 13 amino acids. Germline-derived CDR1 and CDR2 are MNHEY and SMNVEV (reference sequence). V was pared by 6 bases and J by 0 bases, with 6 bases between. The CDR3 reads CASSRNSGNTIYF. CDR3 nucleotides: TGTGCCAGCAGCCGTAACTCTGGAAACACCATATATTTT.

V and J are TRBV20-1 and TRBJ2-7; 7 bases fit TRBD2. Germline CDR1 DFQATT, CDR2 SNEGSKA (reference sequence). V gave up 2 bases and J gave up 0 bases; unmatched junction bases: 13. The CDR3 is 17 residues long. The CDR3 here is CSARIPLRGTSSYEQYF. DNA of the CDR3: TGCAGTGCTAGAATTCCCTTGCGGGGGACGAGCTCCTACGAGCAGTACTTC.

This clonotype occurred a few times. The chain couples TRBV29-1 to TRBJ2-7, with TRBD1 matching over 12 bases. The CDR3 covers 17 residues. J was trimmed by 5 bases and V by 3 bases; bases with no gene match: 14. Germline-derived CDR1 and CDR2 are SQVTM and ANQGSEA. In DNA, the CDR3 is TGCAGCGTTGATTGGTCGGGTGGGGGGACAGGGGGCAACGAGCAGTACTTC. Amino acids: CSVDWSGGGTGGNEQYF.

V and J are TRBV6-1 and TRBJ2-7, with TRBD2 matching over 7 bases. The CDR3 covers 14 residues. J was trimmed by 5 bases and V by 8 bases; bases with no gene match: 12. Germline V lookup: CDR1 MNHNS, CDR2 SASEGT. The CDR3 region is CASRRGGSGDEQYF. The CDR3 nucleotides are TGTGCCAGCCGGAGGGGCGGGAGTGGTGACGAGCAGTACTTC.

The chain couples TRBV29-1 to TRBJ2-1; TRBD2 matches 11 bases. Germline CDR1 and CDR2: SQVTM and ANQGSEA. The CDR3 is 15 residues long. Germline trimming cut 4 bases from V and 5 bases from J; bases unmatched to any gene: 7. The CDR3 region is CSVGLLAGVHNEQFF. CDR3 DNA sequence: TGCAGCGTTGGGCTACTAGCGGGAGTCCACAATGAGCAGTTCTTC.

This clonotype was observed many times. The CDR3: CATSPDRSSYEQYF. The CDR3, as DNA: TGTGCCACCAGCCCGGACAGAAGCTCCTACGAGCAGTACTTC. V is TRBV15 and J is TRBJ2-7, with a possible D match to TRBD1 (6 bases). The CDR3 runs 14 residues. The V gene lost 5 bases and the J gene lost 0 bases, with 11 bases spanning the gap. CDR1 and CDR2 (germline): LNHNV, YYDKDF (reference sequence).

This chain links TRBV13 with TRBJ2-1, with 15 bases matching TRBD2. CDR3 size: 18 residues. Germline CDR1 and CDR2: PRHDT and FYEKMQ (reference sequence). After removal of 3 bases from V and 7 bases from J, the junction contained 10 bases not matched to a gene. CDR3 DNA sequence: TGTGCCAGCAGCTTGGGACTAGCGGGAGGCCGCTCGTGGAATGAGCAGTTCTTC. Its protein product is CASSLGLAGGRSWNEQFF.

This clonotype was observed at least ten times. The chain recombines TRBV29-1 with TRBJ2-1; perhaps TRBD1 as D (6 bases). The V gene lost 0 bases and the J gene lost 0 bases, with 15 bases spanning the gap. The CDR3 extends over 17 amino acids. The V gene's germline CDR1 is SQVTM and CDR2 ANQGSEA. DNA of the CDR3: TGCAGCGTTGAAGATGCCCTGGACAGCAGCTCCTACAATGAGCAGTTCTTC. This codes for CSVEDALDSSSYNEQFF.

V usage is TRBV6-5 and J usage is TRBJ2-7, with TRBD1 matching 9 bases. The CDR3 length is 14 residues. The germline CDR1 and CDR2 sequences are MNHEY and SVGAGI. J was trimmed by 2 bases and V by 5 bases; bases with no gene match: 4. CDR3 bases: TGTGCCAGCAGTGAGCGGACAGGGGCCTACGAGCAGTACTTC. Translating it yields CASSERTGAYEQYF.